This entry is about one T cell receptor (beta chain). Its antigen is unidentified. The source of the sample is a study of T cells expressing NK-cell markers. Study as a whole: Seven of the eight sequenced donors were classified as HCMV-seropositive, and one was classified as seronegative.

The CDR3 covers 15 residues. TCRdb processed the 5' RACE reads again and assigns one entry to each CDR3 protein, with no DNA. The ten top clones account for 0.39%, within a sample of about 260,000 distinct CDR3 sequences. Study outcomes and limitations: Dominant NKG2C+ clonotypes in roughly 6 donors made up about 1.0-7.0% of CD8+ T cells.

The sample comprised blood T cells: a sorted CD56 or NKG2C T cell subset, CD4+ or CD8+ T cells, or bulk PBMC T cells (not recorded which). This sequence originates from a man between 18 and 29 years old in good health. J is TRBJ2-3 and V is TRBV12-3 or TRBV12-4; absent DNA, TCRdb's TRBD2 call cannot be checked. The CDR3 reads CASSDGSRGTDTQYF.